A selection of T cell receptor beta chains follows, all from one sample in a study of regulatory T cells in long-lasting Graves disease. One entry per CDR3 protein, called by TCRdb with MiXCR from the multiplex PCR reads. The sample lists approximately 480,000 distinct CDR3 sequences, 16% occurring once. These data were likewise used in another study, on T cells in Graves' hyperthyroidism and ophthalmopathy.

The sequenced sample was peripheral blood mononuclear cells (PBMCs), obtained at new diagnosis, from a patient treated with antithyroid drugs. The receptors derive from a man between 40 and 49 years old with Graves disease. Each CDR3 is given with its conserved first and last residue. Fields, in order: D gene, J gene, V gene, clone size, CDR3 protein, CDR3 DNA. The D gene is left open where the match is weak. Clone size is not always given. Where it is, it says once, few, many or a class for expanded clones.

>TRBD1|TRBJ2-7|TRBV2|many
CASSEDRGRIYEQYF
TGTGCCAGCAGTGAGGACAGGGGGCGCATCTACGAGCAGTACTTC
>-|TRBJ1-2|TRBV5-1|-
CASSHVDYGYTF
TGCGCCAGCAGCCACGTGGATTATGGCTACACCTTC
>TRBD1|TRBJ2-3|TRBV24-1|few
CATSDEGQYTDTQYF
TGTGCCACCAGTGATGAGGGACAGTACACAGATACGCAGTATTTT
>-|TRBJ1-5|TRBV2|many
CASGRGRVNQPQHF
TGTGCCAGCGGCAGGGGACGGGTCAATCAGCCCCAGCATTTT
>-|TRBJ2-7|TRBV6-1|many
CASSGTPPYEQYF
TGTGCCAGCAGCGGGACACCACCCTACGAGCAGTACTTC
>-|TRBJ2-3|TRBV6-1|many
CASSERVTSTDTQYF
TGTGCCAGCAGTGAAAGGGTGACTAGCACAGATACGCAGTATTTT
>-|TRBJ2-2|TRBV29-1|few
CSVDSGRTGELFF
TGCAGCGTTGACTCAGGGCGCACCGGGGAGCTGTTTTTT
>TRBD2|TRBJ2-7|TRBV10-2|-
CASRNRISGRVYEQYF
TGCGCCAGCAGGAACCGCATCAGCGGGAGAGTTTACGAGCAGTACTTC
>-|TRBJ2-7|TRBV2|many
CASRPGLDYEQYF
TGTGCCAGCAGACCGGGACTCGACTACGAGCAGTACTTC
>-|TRBJ1-3|TRBV5-1|many
CASSQLGSGNTIYF
TGCGCCAGCAGCCAATTGGGATCTGGAAACACCATATATTTT
>-|TRBJ2-1|TRBV20-1|-
CSVKPAEDSYNEQFF
TGCAGTGTCAAGCCAGCGGAGGACTCATACAATGAGCAGTTCTTC
>TRBD2|TRBJ2-5|TRBV4-1|many
CASSQARLAGEETQYF
TGCGCCAGCAGCCAAGCCCGACTAGCGGGAGAAGAGACCCAGTACTTC
>-|TRBJ2-1|TRBV10-3|few
CAISEKDNEQFF
TGTGCCATCAGTGAGAAGGACAATGAGCAGTTCTTC
>-|TRBJ2-1|TRBV2|many
CASSEFQGSSYNEQFF
TGTGCCAGCAGTGAATTTCAGGGGAGCTCCTACAATGAGCAGTTCTTC
>TRBD1|TRBJ2-3|TRBV20-1|many
CSAPDRGPTDTQYF
TGCAGTGCCCCGGACAGGGGGCCCACAGATACGCAGTATTTT
>-|TRBJ2-1|TRBV11-2|many
CASSLEGPYGNEQFF
TGTGCCAGCAGCTTAGAAGGTCCATATGGCAATGAGCAGTTCTTC
>-|TRBJ2-1|TRBV12-3/TRBV12-4|many
CASSPPGPTTSEQFF
TGTGCCAGCAGTCCCCCGGGACCGACTACAAGTGAGCAGTTCTTC
>TRBD2|TRBJ2-1|TRBV5-8|few
CASSLGLAGGFLNEQFF
TGTGCCAGCAGCTTGGGGCTAGCGGGAGGTTTTTTGAATGAGCAGTTCTTC
>-|TRBJ1-5|TRBV2|few
CASSEQGFSNQPQHF
TGTGCCAGCAGTGAACAGGGGTTTTCCAATCAGCCCCAGCATTTT
>-|TRBJ2-7|TRBV20-1|many
CSARAVRGGLDEQYF
TGCAGTGCTAGAGCAGTGAGGGGAGGTTTAGACGAGCAGTACTTC
>TRBD2|TRBJ2-7|TRBV20-1|-
CSARPDLAGVEQYF
TGCAGTGCTAGACCCGATCTAGCGGGAGTTGAGCAGTACTTC
>-|TRBJ2-2|TRBV5-4|once
CASSLLVGGNTGELFF
TGTGCCAGCAGCTTGTTGGTCGGTGGGAACACCGGGGAGCTGTTTTTT
>-|TRBJ1-4|TRBV6-5|-
CASSDSEGSEKLFF
TGTGCCAGCAGTGACTCGGAGGGGTCTGAAAAACTGTTTTTT
>TRBD1|TRBJ1-1|TRBV20-1|many
CSARVPSRGRSEAFF
TGCAGTGCTAGAGTCCCAAGTAGGGGGCGAAGTGAAGCTTTCTTT